The 17 T cell receptor beta chains reported below all come from one sample, sequenced in a study of yellow fever vaccine responses in identical twins (dated by TCRdb to 2017 to 2018). Library preparation was by RT-PCR. Sequencing instrument: Illumina HiSeq 2500. The public reads were reanalyzed by TCRdb: fastp trimming at Q25, MiXCR alignment, in-frame beta chains only. All rows with the same CDR3 protein become a single entry with the most common DNA and genes. In this sample the table shows 30,000 to 40,000 distinct CDR3 sequences, more than 50% of which occur a single time. The leading ten clones occupy about 4.5% of the sample. Sequenced material: T cells from blood (PBMCs), unsorted or a sorted subset (not recorded which), taken before or after yellow fever vaccination (not recorded which). These receptors originate from a woman aged 18-35 years who received the yellow fever vaccine. Donor details come from another sample of the same person, matched by shared clones.

The chain is built from TRBV4-2 and TRBJ2-2, with D possibly TRBD2 on 6 matching bases. CDR1 and CDR2 from the germline V gene are LGHNA and YNFKEQ. Trimming cost V 7 bases and J 2 bases, with 17 bases left between them. The CDR3 runs 16 residues. This CDR3 is CASTPRGGLNTGELFF. The CDR3 DNA follows: TGTGCCAGCACCCCCCGTGGAGGGCTAAACACCGGGGAGCTGTTTTTT.

This clonotype has more than one count but fewer than ten. CDR3 sequence reads: CASSPTRNLYEQYV. The CDR3 DNA follows: TGTGCCAGCTCACCCACAAGGAATCTCTACGAGCAGTACGTC. This chain connects TRBV18 to TRBJ2-7, with D unresolved. With 3 bases removed from V and 3 bases from J, the gap between germline ends came to 12 bases. The CDR3 contains 14 residues. In germline, CDR1 is KGHSH, CDR2 LQKENI.

This clonotype was picked up a small number of times. The chain links TRBV27 to TRBJ1-5; the D gene is possibly TRBD1 (6 bases). With 2 bases removed from V and 6 bases from J, the gap between germline ends came to 11 bases. Germline CDR1 is MNHEY and CDR2 is SMNVEV (reference sequence). This CDR3 has 14 residues. CDR3 coding DNA: TGTGCCAGCAGTTTAGGAGGGGGATCTCAGCCCCAGCATTTT. This gives the protein CASSLGGGSQPQHF.

The rearrangement links TRBV18 to TRBJ1-2; a possible D gene is TRBD1 (6 bases). Germline V gives CDR1 KGHSH, CDR2 LQKENI. The V end lost 0 bases, the J end lost 0 bases, and 14 bases lay between the germline ends. The CDR3 has 17 residues. CDR3 region: CASSPPTGTLPNYGYTF. CDR3 bases: TGTGCCAGCTCACCACCTACAGGGACTCTCCCTAACTATGGCTACACCTTC. The whole variable domain, filled in from reference TRBV18 and TRBJ1-2, reads NAGVMQNPRHLVRRRGQEARLRCSPMKGHSHVYWYRQLPEEGLKFMVYLQKENIIDESGMPKERFSAEFPKEGPSILRIQQVVRGDSAAYFCASSPPTGTLPNYGYTFGSGTRLTVV.

This chain connects TRBV2 to TRBJ2-1, with 14 bases lining up with TRBD2. The CDR3 is made up of 14 amino acids. From germline, CDR1 is SNHLY and CDR2 FYNNEI. V was clipped by 6 bases and J by 9 bases; unmatched bases: 4. CDR3 loop: CASSGLAGGLEQFF. The CDR3, as DNA: TGTGCCAGCAGCGGACTAGCGGGAGGACTTGAGCAGTTCTTC.

The genes are TRBV29-1 and TRBJ2-3; 7 bases match TRBD2. In germline, CDR1 is SQVTM, CDR2 ANQGSEA. This CDR3 region has 14 residues. The junction had 6 bases not matched to a gene; V was cut back by 6 bases and J by 0 bases. CDR3 bases: TGCAGCGTGGGAGGGACTTCTAGCACAGATACGCAGTATTTT. Translation: CSVGGTSSTDTQYF.

J is TRBJ2-7 and V is TRBV15, with 8 bases lining up with TRBD2. The junction had 9 bases not matched to a gene; V was cut back by 0 bases and J by 2 bases. The CDR3 is 17 residues long. The germline CDR1 and CDR2 sequences are LNHNV and YYDKDF (reference sequence). Written as DNA, the CDR3 is TGTGCCACCAGCAGAGATCGCAGCGGGGGACTTACCTACGAGCAGTACTTC. Translated: CATSRDRSGGLTYEQYF.

This clonotype was picked up one time. This sequence joins TRBV13 and TRBJ2-3, with unresolved D. Germline CDR1 and CDR2: PRHDT and FYEKMQ (reference sequence). CDR3 length: 13 residues. V lost 5 bases, J lost 2 bases, and 8 bases lay in between. This CDR3 is CASSPGATDTQYF. DNA for the CDR3: TGTGCCAGCAGCCCCGGCGCCACAGATACGCAGTATTTT.

This rearrangement joins TRBV10-3 to TRBJ2-6, with a weak D call TRBD2 (6 bases). From germline, CDR1 is ENHRY and CDR2 SYGVKD. The CDR3 sequence is 18 residues long. V was trimmed by 3 bases and J by 0 bases, leaving 15 bases between them. CDR3 protein: CAISDRGNGHSGANVLTF. In nucleotides, the CDR3 is TGTGCCATCAGTGACCGCGGGAACGGTCACTCTGGGGCCAACGTCCTGACTTTC.

This clonotype was detected a few times. The chain uses TRBV2 and TRBJ2-7; TRBD1 aligns across 7 bases. The germline CDR1 and CDR2 sequences are SNHLY and FYNNEI. The junction had 3 bases not matched to a gene; V was cut back by 1 base and J by 3 bases. The CDR3 loop spans 14 amino acids. CDR3 region: CASSEDSGGYEQYF. DNA of the CDR3: TGTGCCAGCAGTGAAGACTCAGGGGGCTACGAGCAGTACTTC.

The V gene is TRBV2, the J gene TRBJ1-3; no reliable D call. The CDR3 runs 14 residues. V lost 7 bases to trimming and J lost 3 bases, with 13 bases between them. Germline CDR1 reads SNHLY; CDR2 reads FYNNEI. The CDR3 is CASISGANGNTIYF. CDR3 sequence (DNA): TGTGCCAGCATCAGCGGCGCGAATGGAAACACCATATATTTT.

This clonotype was recorded a few times. The chain uses TRBV5-1 and TRBJ2-7; D possibly corresponds to TRBD2 (6 bases). CDR3 length: 14 amino acids. Trimming left V 6 bases short and J 5 bases short, with 18 bases between. From germline, CDR1 is SGHRS and CDR2 YFSETQ. CDR3 sequence reads: CASTPGLGLDEQYF. The CDR3, as DNA: TGCGCCAGCACGCCGGGCCTGGGACTCGACGAGCAGTACTTC.

The chain couples TRBV2 to TRBJ1-3; D remains ambiguous. With 7 bases removed from V and 2 bases from J, the gap between germline ends came to 12 bases. CDR3 size: 14 residues. The germline V gene encodes CDR1 SNHLY and CDR2 FYNNEI. CDR3 nucleotide sequence: TGTGCCAGCACGGAACAAGATGCTGGAAACACCATATATTTT. Its translation: CASTEQDAGNTIYF.

This clonotype was counted only a few times. This rearrangement joins TRBV11-1 to TRBJ2-1; 8 bases are shared with TRBD2. With V trimmed by 8 bases and J by 2 bases, 5 bases remained unmatched. This CDR3 is 14 amino acids long. CDR1 SGHAT and CDR2 FQDESV come from the germline V gene (reference sequence). The DNA of the CDR3 is TGTGCCAGCGAGAAGCGGGAGACCTACAATGAGCAGTTCTTC. This encodes CASEKRETYNEQFF. Combining the CDR3 with reference TRBV11-1 and TRBJ2-1 gives the whole variable domain EAEVAQSPRYKITEKSQAVAFWCDPISGHATLYWYRQILGQGPELLVQFQDESVVDDSQLPKDRFSAERLKGVDSTLKIQPAELGDSAMYLCASEKRETYNEQFFGPGTRLTVL.

This chain connects TRBV11-3 to TRBJ2-1, with 11 nucleotides matching TRBD1. The ends lost 5 bases at V and 4 bases at J; junction bases unmatched: 7. This CDR3 has 16 amino acids. Germline loops: CDR1 SGHNT, CDR2 YENEEA. The CDR3 DNA reads TGTGCCAGCAGCCGGTTGGGGACAGGGGGGTACAATGAGCAGTTCTTC. Translation: CASSRLGTGGYNEQFF. Together with reference TRBV11-3 and TRBJ2-1, the CDR3 gives the full variable domain: EAGVVQSPRYKIIEKKQPVAFWCNPISGHNTLYWYLQNLGQGPELLIRYENEEAVDDSQLPKDRFSAERLKGVDSTLKIQPAELGDSAVYLCASSRLGTGGYNEQFFGPGTRLTVL.

This chain uses TRBV10-3 with TRBJ2-1; 8 nucleotides align to TRBD2. The CDR3 is 14 residues long. Germline loops: CDR1 ENHRY, CDR2 SYGVKD. J lost 2 bases, V lost 6 bases, and 3 bases had no gene match. The CDR3 sequence is CAIRKLAAYNEQFF. The CDR3 region has the DNA TGTGCCATCAGGAAACTAGCGGCCTACAATGAGCAGTTCTTC.

This chain uses TRBV20-1 with TRBJ1-3; D not certain. V was pared by 4 bases and J by 4 bases, with 14 bases between. The CDR3 extends over 14 amino acids. Germline loops: CDR1 DFQATT, CDR2 SNEGSKA (reference sequence). CDR3 DNA sequence: TGCAGTGCTAAGGACCCTTCGGGGGGAAACACCATATATTTT. Its protein product is CSAKDPSGGNTIYF.